The source of this T cell receptor (beta chain) is a study of T cell repertoires in cytomegalovirus infection. Study context: Indications of both CMV infection and matching HLA type were provided by public TCR beta signatures.

General study findings and limits: The study found HLA-C-restricted CMV-specific TCR beta clonotypes dominating the ex vivo response. Summed frequency of public TCR beta families distinguished CMV carriers with the relevant HLA.

V was clipped by 0 bases and J by 5 bases, with 4 bases between them. This CDR3 is built from 13 residues. Germline CDR1 and CDR2: SEHNR and FQNEAQ (reference sequence). Via MiXCR, TCRdb re-called the reads, giving one row per CDR3 protein. This table has 250,000 to 350,000 distinct CDR3 sequences, roughly 26% appearing once. As regards this clonotype: Its antigen is undetermined.

This sequence was found in a human donor in good health (CMV status not recorded). Some clones in this sample may be carry-over from other donors' samples. The chain is built from TRBV7-9 and TRBJ1-4; no clear D. The sample consisted of PBMCs. The CDR3 region is CASSLAGNEKLFF. CDR3 nucleotides: TGTGCCAGCAGCTTAGCCGGGAATGAAAAACTGTTTTTT.